This T cell receptor (beta chain) derives from a study of metastatic and nonmetastatic thyroid tumors. Original handling: The study took CDR3 differences across clinicopathological groups and made a distant-metastasis classifier for papillary thyroid cancer from them. TCRdb called clones again from the PCR reads with MiXCR. The V and J calls here are based on TCRdb, not the publication. The sample has some 21,000 clones; 20% are singletons. J was trimmed by 5 bases and V by 4 bases; bases with no gene match: 10. The CDR3 extends over 16 amino acids. Germline CDR1 SGHKS, CDR2 YYEKEE (reference sequence). All patients were treatment-naive before thyroid surgery. This clone was picked up many times.

Sequencing was done on a sample of blood. This clonotype was sampled from a female donor with papillary thyroid cancer or a benign thyroid nodule (not recorded which). Some clones in this sample may be carry-over from other donors' samples. The chain recombines TRBV5-5 with TRBJ1-4; 8 bases agree with TRBD1. This CDR3 reads CASSPTGTGVNEKLFF. CDR3 DNA sequence: TGTGCCAGCAGCCCTACGGGGACAGGAGTCAATGAAAAACTGTTTTTT. The variable domain in full, with the rest retrieved from reference TRBV5-5 and TRBJ1-4, is DAGVTQSPTHLIKTRGQQVTLRCSPISGHKSVSWYQQVLGQGPQFIFQYYEKEERGRGNFPDRFSARQFPNYSSELNVNALLLGDSALYLCASSPTGTGVNEKLFFGSGTQLSVL.